There are a few counts of the clone carrying this T cell receptor (beta chain). The antigen remains unidentified. The sample comes from a study of T cells in Graves' hyperthyroidism and ophthalmopathy. Study-level results: Within blood appeared most thyroid clonotypes that had expanded above 0.001.

Diagnoses were made from clinical symptoms, serum measures (thyroxine and TRAb), thyroid ultrasound and orbital computed tomography. Predating any ophthalmopathy symptoms, the blood sample was taken at first hyperthyroidism diagnosis. The germline CDR1 and CDR2 sequences are LNHDA and SQIVND (reference sequence). The ends were cut back, 10 bases at V and 2 bases at J, with 30 bases in the middle. CDR3 length: 19 residues. There were TCR beta CDR3 regions amplified from RNA transcripts. TCR CDR3 regions were first amplified by RT-PCR with HTBI primers. TCRdb reanalysed the multiplex PCR reads using MiXCR and keeps one entry per CDR3 protein. The data contain 250,000 to 300,000 distinct CDR3 sequences, more than 10% of them seen just once; the ten biggest clones take up roughly 7.5%.

J is TRBJ1-5 and V is TRBV19; a possible D gene is TRBD1 (6 bases). The sequence came from a young woman with Graves' hyperthyroidism that later progressed to Graves' ophthalmopathy. Sequencing was done on a sample of blood. The CDR3 DNA is TGTGCCACCCAAGAACCGGGACAAGGGCGGTATGGTGGCAATCAGCCCCAGCATTTT. Amino acid sequence: CATQEPGQGRYGGNQPQHF.